The clone carrying this T cell receptor (beta chain) was counted between two and nine times. Its antigen remains unknown. Germline V gene sequence: CDR1 LNHDA, CDR2 SQIVND (reference sequence). This CDR3 has 13 amino acids. This sample is part of a study of cytomegalovirus exposure and HLA in healthy donors. Researchers ran the PCR with 60 Vbeta and 13 Jbeta primers. Libraries were prepared by immunoSEQ multiplex PCR; TCRdb keeps only in-frame clonotypes and omits some of them. The table has 100,000 to 150,000 clones, roughly 75% seen once. General study points: Information on immune exposure was restricted to one variable (CMV serostatus).

The sequence derives from a female donor in good health and CMV-seronegative. The material sequenced was PBMCs. The chain couples TRBV19 to TRBJ2-5; 8 bases line up with TRBD2. The DNA end is more similar to TRBJ2-7, so the J call may be wrong. The CDR3, as DNA: TGTGCCAGTAGTCTGAGCGGGAGCTACGAGCAGTACTTC. Its protein is CASSLSGSYEQYF.